This paragraph covers one TCR beta chain sequence. Per the original methods: Filtering was not the same, since immunoSEQ gave junction-only sequences without quality scores. Measured with immunoSEQ multiplex PCR; TCRdb has only the in-frame clones, and not every one. V, J and clone size are those of that table, while D and trimming were read from the DNA. This repertoire shows over 950,000 clones, approximately 80% found once; its top ten account for 0.89%. This entry comes from a study of shared clonotypes between healthy human individuals. From germline, CDR1 is SQVTM and CDR2 ANQGSEA. CDR3 size: 13 residues. Trimming took 0 bases from V and 8 from J, leaving 11 bases between them.

The V gene is TRBV29-1, the J gene TRBJ2-4; a possible D gene is TRBD1 (5 bases). Sequencing used memory CD4+ T cells from PBMCs. The subset: CD45RA-negative fraction. This clonotype was sampled from a man aged 18 to 29 in good health. Some clones in this sample may be carry-over from other donors' samples. CDR3 DNA sequence: TGCAGCGTTGAAGACAGGGTACAGGACATTCAGTACTTC. Translation gives CSVEDRVQDIQYF.